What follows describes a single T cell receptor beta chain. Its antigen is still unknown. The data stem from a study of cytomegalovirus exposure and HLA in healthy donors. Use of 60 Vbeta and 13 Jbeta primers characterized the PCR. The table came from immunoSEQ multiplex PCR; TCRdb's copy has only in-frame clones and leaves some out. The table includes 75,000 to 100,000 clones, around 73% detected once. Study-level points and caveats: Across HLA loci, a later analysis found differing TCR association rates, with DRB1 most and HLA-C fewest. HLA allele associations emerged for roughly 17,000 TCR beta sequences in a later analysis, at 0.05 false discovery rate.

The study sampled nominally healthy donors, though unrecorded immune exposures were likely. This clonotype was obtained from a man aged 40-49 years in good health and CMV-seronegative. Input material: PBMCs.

The CDR3 loop is CASSYQDRGLYSPLHF. The CDR3 nucleotides are TGTGCCAGCAGCTATCAGGACAGGGGGCTTTATTCACCCCTCCACTTT. This chain joins TRBV7-9 and TRBJ1-6, with 11 bases identical to TRBD1. Germline trimming cut 4 bases from V and 8 bases from J; bases unmatched to any gene: 7. The germline V gene has CDR1 SEHNR and CDR2 FQNEAQ (reference sequence). This CDR3 has 16 residues.